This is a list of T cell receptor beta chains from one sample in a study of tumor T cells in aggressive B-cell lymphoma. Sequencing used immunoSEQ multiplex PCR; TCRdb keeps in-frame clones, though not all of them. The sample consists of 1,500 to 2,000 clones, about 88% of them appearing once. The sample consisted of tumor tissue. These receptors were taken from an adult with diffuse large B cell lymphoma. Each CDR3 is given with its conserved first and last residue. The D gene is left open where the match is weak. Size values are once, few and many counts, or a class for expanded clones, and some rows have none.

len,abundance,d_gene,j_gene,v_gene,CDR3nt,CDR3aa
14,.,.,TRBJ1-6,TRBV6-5,TGTGCCAGCAGCAGGGTTAATAGGGATTCACCCCTCCACTTT,CASSRVNRDSPLHF
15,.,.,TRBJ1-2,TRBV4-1,TGCGCCAGCAGCCCAAAATGGAGCCAACCAGGGGGCTACACCTTC,CASSPKWSQPGGYTF
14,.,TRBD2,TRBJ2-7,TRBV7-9,TGTGCCAGCAGTCGTAGCGGGGGGGTCGGGGAGCAGTACTTC,CASSRSGGVGEQYF
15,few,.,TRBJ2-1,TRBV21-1,TGTGCCAGCAGCAGGCTTAGGGACACGAACAATGAGCAGTTCTTC,CASSRLRDTNNEQFF
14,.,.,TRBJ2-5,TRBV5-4,TGTGCCAGCAGCTTGGGGACAGCCCAGGAGACCCAGTACTTC,CASSLGTAQETQYF
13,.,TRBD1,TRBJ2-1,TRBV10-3,TGTGCCATCCGGACAGGGACGGACAATGAGCAGTTCTTC,CAIRTGTDNEQFF
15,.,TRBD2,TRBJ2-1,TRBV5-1,TGCGCCAGCAGCTTTGGCGGGAGAGGAAACAATGAGCAGTTCTTC,CASSFGGRGNNEQFF
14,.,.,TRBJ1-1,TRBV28,TGTGCCAGCACAATCGCAGGCATGAACACTGAAGCTTTCTTT,CASTIAGMNTEAFF
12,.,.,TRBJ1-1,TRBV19,TGTGCCAGTAGTACAGGGGACACTGAAGCTTTCTTT,CASSTGDTEAFF
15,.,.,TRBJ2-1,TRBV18,TGTGCCAGCTCACTAACACATACCTTCTACAATGAGCAGTTCTTC,CASSLTHTFYNEQFF
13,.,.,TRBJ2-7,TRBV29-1,TGCAGCGTTTTTGATAGCAACTCCTACGAGCAGTACTTC,CSVFDSNSYEQYF
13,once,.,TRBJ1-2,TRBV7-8,TGTGCCAGCAGCCCTTCAGGGTTATATGGCTACACCTTC,CASSPSGLYGYTF
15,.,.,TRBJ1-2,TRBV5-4,TGTGCCAGCAGCGCCGGACATGGCCACAACTATGGCTACACCTTC,CASSAGHGHNYGYTF
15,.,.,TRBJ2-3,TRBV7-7,TGTGCTAGCAGCCTAACAGCATCCCCCACAGATACGCAGTATTTT,CASSLTASPTDTQYF
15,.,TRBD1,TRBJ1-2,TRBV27,TGTGCCAGCAGTTTACGACAGGGGGCTTTCTATGGTTACACCTTC,CASSLRQGAFYGYTF
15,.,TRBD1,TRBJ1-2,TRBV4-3,TGCGCCAGCAGCCAGGACAGGGGGCTGGGCTATGGCTACACCTTC,CASSQDRGLGYGYTF
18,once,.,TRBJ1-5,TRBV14,TGTGCCAGCAGCCGAAGCGGGGCTGAAACAGTGGGTAATCAGCCCCAGCATTTT,CASSRSGAETVGNQPQHF
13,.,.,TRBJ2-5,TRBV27,TGTGCCAGCAGTCCGCCGGGTGGAGAGACCCAGTACTTC,CASSPPGGETQYF
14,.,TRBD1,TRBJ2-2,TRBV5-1,TGCGCCAGCAGCCGGACAGGGGATGTCGGGGAGCTGTTTTTT,CASSRTGDVGELFF
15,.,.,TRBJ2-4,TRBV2,TGTGCCAGCCCGGAAGACAACCTAGCCAAAAACATTCAGTACTTC,CASPEDNLAKNIQYF
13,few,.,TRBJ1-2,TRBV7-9,TGTGCCAGCAGCTTCGAGGGATACTATGGCTACACCTTC,CASSFEGYYGYTF
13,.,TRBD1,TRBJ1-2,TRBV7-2,TGTGCCAGCAGCTTCAGGGGGACCTATGGCTACACCTTC,CASSFRGTYGYTF
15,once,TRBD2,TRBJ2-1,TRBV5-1,TGCGCCAGCAGCCCCGGGACTAGCGGGATAGGTGAGCAGTTCTTC,CASSPGTSGIGEQFF
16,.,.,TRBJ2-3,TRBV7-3,TGTGCCAGCAGCAGTCAGGCGGACTTTCGCACAGATACGCAGTATTTT,CASSSQADFRTDTQYF
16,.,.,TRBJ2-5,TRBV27,TGTGCCAGCAGTCCCCTCCCGACAGCCTTCCAAGAGACCCAGTACTTC,CASSPLPTAFQETQYF
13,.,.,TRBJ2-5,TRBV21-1,TGTGCCAGCACTAGCGGGGGGTTGGAGACCCAGTACTTC,CASTSGGLETQYF
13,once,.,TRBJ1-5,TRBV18,TGTGCCAGCCCCGTTAATAGCCATCAGCCCCAGCATTTT,CASPVNSHQPQHF
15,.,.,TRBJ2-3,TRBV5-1,TGCGCCAGCAGCTTGGGTCTAGCTTTGACAGATACGCAGTATTTT,CASSLGLALTDTQYF
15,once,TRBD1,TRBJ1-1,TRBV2,TGTGCCAGCACTAAAGGGGACAGGTGGGACTCTGAAGCTTTCTTT,CASTKGDRWDSEAFF
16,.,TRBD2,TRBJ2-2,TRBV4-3,TGCGCCAGCAGCCAGAATCTAGCGGGGTGGACCGGGGAGCTGTTTTTT,CASSQNLAGWTGELFF
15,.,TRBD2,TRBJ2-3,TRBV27,TGTGCCAGCAGGCCGATTGCGGGAGCCACAGATACGCAGTATTTT,CASRPIAGATDTQYF
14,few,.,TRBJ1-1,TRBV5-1,TGCGCCAGCAGCTTGAGACTCGCGAACACTGAAGCTTTCTTT,CASSLRLANTEAFF
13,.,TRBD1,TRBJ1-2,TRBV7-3,TGTGCCAGCAGCTCGGGACAGGGGTGGAACTACACCTTC,CASSSGQGWNYTF
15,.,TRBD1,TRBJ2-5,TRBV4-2,TGTGCTAGCAGCCAAGATCGGACAGGGCAAGAGACCCAGTACTTC,CASSQDRTGQETQYF
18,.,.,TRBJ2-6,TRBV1,TGCACCAGCAGCCAAGAGCGGACAGTCCGCTCTGGGGCCAACGTCCTGACTTTC,CTSSQERTVRSGANVLTF
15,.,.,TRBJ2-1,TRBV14,TGTGCCAGCAGCCATCCCATCTGGGCCAACAATGAGCAGTTCTTC,CASSHPIWANNEQFF
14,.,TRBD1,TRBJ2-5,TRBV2,TGTGCCAGCACTCCTGAGAGGGGGCTGGAGACCCAGTACTTC,CASTPERGLETQYF
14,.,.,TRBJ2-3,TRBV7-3,TGTGCCAGCAGCCAACGAGGGGGTGAAGATACGCAGTATTTT,CASSQRGGEDTQYF
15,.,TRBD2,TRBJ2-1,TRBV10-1,TGCGCCAGGACCTCACTAGCGGGAATATGGGGTGAGCAGTTCTTC,CARTSLAGIWGEQFF
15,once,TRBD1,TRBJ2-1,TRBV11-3,TGTGCCAGCAGCCCCCGGGACAGGGTTTACAATGAGCAGTTCTTC,CASSPRDRVYNEQFF
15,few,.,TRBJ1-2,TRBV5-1,TGCGCCAGCAGCTTCCGAACGGGCAGGGGCTATGGCTACACCTTC,CASSFRTGRGYGYTF
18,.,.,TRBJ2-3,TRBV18,TGTGCCAGCTCACTCACCTCCTGGCAGGGGTTCGGCACAGATACGCAGTATTTT,CASSLTSWQGFGTDTQYF
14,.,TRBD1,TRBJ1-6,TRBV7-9,TGTGCCAGCAGCTCCGGGACAGGGACTTCACCCCTCCACTTT,CASSSGTGTSPLHF
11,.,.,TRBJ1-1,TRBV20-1,TGCAGTGCTAGAGATCGGGGGGGCGCTTTCTTT,CSARDRGGAFF
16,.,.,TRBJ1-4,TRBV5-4,TGTGCCAGCAGCTTGGGCGGGTATGCAACTAATGAAAAACTGTTTTTT,CASSLGGYATNEKLFF
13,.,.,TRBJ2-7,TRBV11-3,TGTGCCAGCGCACGGGGGGCATCCTACGAGCAGTACTTC,CASARGASYEQYF